This T cell receptor beta chain was profiled in a study of T cell repertoires in cytomegalovirus infection. Whole-study context: Selected CMV epitopes included recently identified HLA-C-restricted ones as well as well-studied HLA-B-restricted ones. Public TCR beta signatures marked donors with CMV infection and the matching HLA.

The study, taken as a whole, reports: HLA-C-restricted CMV-specific TCR beta clonotypes prevailed in the ex vivo response.

The germline gives CDR1 MDHEN, CDR2 SYDVKM. The CDR3 totals 16 residues. The V gene lost 6 bases and the J gene lost 1 base, with 18 bases spanning the gap. Remarks on this clonotype: Its specificity is not known.

TCRdb fed the reads into MiXCR, producing one record per CDR3 protein. This sample carries approximately 270,000 distinct CDR3 sequences, under 25% of them seen once, and the ten largest clones take about 20%. The source material was cultured PBMCs, sampled from culture after CMV antigen stimulation. V usage is TRBV28 and J usage is TRBJ1-1; D remains ambiguous. The TCR was taken from a human donor in good health (CMV status not recorded). Some clones in this sample may be carry-over from other donors' samples. CDR3 nucleotide sequence: TGTGCCAGCAGCCAAGGCGTGGGAAAACAGAACACTGAAGCTTTCTTT. Its translation is CASSQGVGKQNTEAFF.